Described below is a single T cell receptor (beta chain) sequence and its context. The data originate from a study of blood T cell repertoires in COVID-19. At the level of the study: Samples taken during acute and convalescent COVID-19 were collected in the United States, Italy and Spain. PBMCs, B-cell-depleted T cells, or T cells provided the cDNA or gDNA that made up the material.

As processed by the authors: Estimation of nucleated cell counts relied on the amplification of reference gene primers. Profiled with immunoSEQ multiplex PCR; TCRdb holds only in-frame clones, not every one. The DNA was the basis for D and trimming; V, J and clone size are from that table. The table lists about 160,000 clones, more than 70% of them singletons. Unmatched junction bases numbered 7, after V lost 6 bases and J lost 1 base. Germline V gene lookup returns CDR1 ENHRY and CDR2 SYGVKD. The CDR3 is 15 residues long. The specimen was peripheral blood. This sequence joins TRBV10-3 and TRBJ1-2; 8 nucleotides match TRBD1. This clonotype originated in a man aged 55 to 70 with acute or convalescent COVID-19. CDR3 sequence (DNA): TGTGCCATCAGCGAGGGACAGGCCCTTAACTATGGCTACACCTTC. Its protein product is CAISEGQALNYGYTF.